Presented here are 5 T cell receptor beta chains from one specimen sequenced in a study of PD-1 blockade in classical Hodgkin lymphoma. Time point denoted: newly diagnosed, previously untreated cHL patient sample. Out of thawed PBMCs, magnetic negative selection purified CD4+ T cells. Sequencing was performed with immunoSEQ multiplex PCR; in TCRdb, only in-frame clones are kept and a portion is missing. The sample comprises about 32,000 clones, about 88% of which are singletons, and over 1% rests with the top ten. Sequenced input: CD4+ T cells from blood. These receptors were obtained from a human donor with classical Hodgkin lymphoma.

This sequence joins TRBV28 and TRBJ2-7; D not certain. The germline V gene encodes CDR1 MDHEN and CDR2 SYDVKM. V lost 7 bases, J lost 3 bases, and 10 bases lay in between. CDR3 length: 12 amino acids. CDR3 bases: TGTGCCAGCACCGTAGGCGGCTACGAGCAGTACTTC. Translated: CASTVGGYEQYF.

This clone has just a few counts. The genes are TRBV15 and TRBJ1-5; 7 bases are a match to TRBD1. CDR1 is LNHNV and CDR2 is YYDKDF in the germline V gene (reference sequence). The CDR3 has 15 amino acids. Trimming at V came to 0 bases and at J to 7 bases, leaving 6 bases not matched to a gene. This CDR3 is CATSRDGTARQPQHF. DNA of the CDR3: TGTGCCACCAGCAGAGATGGGACAGCTCGACAGCCCCAGCATTTT.

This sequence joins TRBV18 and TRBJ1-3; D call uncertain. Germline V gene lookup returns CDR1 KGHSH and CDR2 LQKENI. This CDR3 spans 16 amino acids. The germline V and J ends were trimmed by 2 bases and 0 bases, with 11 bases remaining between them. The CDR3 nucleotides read TGTGCCAGCTCACCAAATAAGGTTGGCTCTGGAAACACCATATATTTT. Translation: CASSPNKVGSGNTIYF.

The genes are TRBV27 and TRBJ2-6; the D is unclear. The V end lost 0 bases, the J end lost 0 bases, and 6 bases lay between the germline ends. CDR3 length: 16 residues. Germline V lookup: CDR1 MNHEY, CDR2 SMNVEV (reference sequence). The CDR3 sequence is CASSLSGPSGANVLTF. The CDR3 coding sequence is TGTGCCAGCAGTTTATCGGGTCCCTCTGGGGCCAACGTCCTGACTTTC.

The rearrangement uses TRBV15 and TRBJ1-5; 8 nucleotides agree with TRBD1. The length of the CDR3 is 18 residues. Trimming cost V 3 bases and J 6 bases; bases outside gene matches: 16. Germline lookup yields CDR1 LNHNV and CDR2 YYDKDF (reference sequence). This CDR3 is CATSRRQGRWALSQPQHF. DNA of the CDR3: TGTGCCACCAGCAGGAGACAGGGGAGATGGGCTCTTAGTCAGCCCCAGCATTTT.